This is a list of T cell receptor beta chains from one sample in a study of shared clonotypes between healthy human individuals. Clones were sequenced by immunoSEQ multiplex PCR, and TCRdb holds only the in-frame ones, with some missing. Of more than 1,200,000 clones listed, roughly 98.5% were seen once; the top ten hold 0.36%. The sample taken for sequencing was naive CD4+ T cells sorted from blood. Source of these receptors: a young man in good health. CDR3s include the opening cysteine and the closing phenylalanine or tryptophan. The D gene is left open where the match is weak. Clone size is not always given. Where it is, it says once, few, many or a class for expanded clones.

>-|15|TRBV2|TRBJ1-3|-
TGTGCCAGCAGAAGGGTGGGGGACTCTGGAAACACCATATATTTT
CASRRVGDSGNTIYF
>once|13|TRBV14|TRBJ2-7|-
TGTGCCAGCAGCCCCACGGATCTCTACGAGCAGTACTTC
CASSPTDLYEQYF
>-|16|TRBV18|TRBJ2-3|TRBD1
TGTGCCAGCTCACTAACCGGGACAGGGGTTATAGATACGCAGTATTTT
CASSLTGTGVIDTQYF
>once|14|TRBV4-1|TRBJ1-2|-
TGCGCCAGCAGCCAAGGGAAAGCTAACTATGGCTACACCTTC
CASSQGKANYGYTF
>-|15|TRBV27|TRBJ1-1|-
TGTGCCAGCAGTTTATGGAACAGACCGAACACTGAAGCTTTCTTT
CASSLWNRPNTEAFF
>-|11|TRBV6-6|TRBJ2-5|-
TGTGCCAGCAGTTATTTGGAGACCCAGTACTTC
CASSYLETQYF
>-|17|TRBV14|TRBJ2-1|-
TGTGCCAGCAGTCCACCTTTGGGGAGGCCCCTATACAATGAGCAGTTCTTC
CASSPPLGRPLYNEQFF
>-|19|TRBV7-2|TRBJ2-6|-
TGTGCCAGCAGCTTATTGCCCGCAGGGTTCAACTCTGGGGCCAACGTCCTGACTTTC
CASSLLPAGFNSGANVLTF
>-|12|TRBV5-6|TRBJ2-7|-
TGTGCCAGCAGCTCCGGGAGCTACGAGCAGTACTTC
CASSSGSYEQYF
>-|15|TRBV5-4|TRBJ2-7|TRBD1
TGTGCCAGCAGCTTGGTCGGACAGGGTTCCTACGAGCAGTACTTC
CASSLVGQGSYEQYF
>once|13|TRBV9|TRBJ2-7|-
TGTGCCAGCGGCGATAATGGTCTACGGGAGCAGTACTTC
CASGDNGLREQYF
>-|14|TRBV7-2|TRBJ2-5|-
TGTGCCAGCAGCAGGCCCGGCGCGGGTGCCGCCCAGTACTTC
CASSRPGAGAAQYF
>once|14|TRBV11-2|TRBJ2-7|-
TGTGCCAGCAGCTTATCACTTTCGTCCTACGAGCAGTACTTC
CASSLSLSSYEQYF
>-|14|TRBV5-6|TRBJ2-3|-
TGTGCCAGCAGCTTGCTTCGGGCCGCAGATACGCAGTATTTT
CASSLLRAADTQYF
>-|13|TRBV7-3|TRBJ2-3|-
TGTGCCAGCAGCTTCTTCCAGGGTGATACGCAGTATTTT
CASSFFQGDTQYF
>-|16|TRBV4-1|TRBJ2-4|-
TGCGCCAGCAGCCAAGTAATTGGAATAGCCAAAAACATTCAGTACTTC
CASSQVIGIAKNIQYF
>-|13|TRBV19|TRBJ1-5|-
TGTGCCAGTAGTATCTCCAGGGATCAGCCCCAGCATTTT
CASSISRDQPQHF
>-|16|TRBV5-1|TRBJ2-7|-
TGCGCCAGCAGCGATGGATACGCGGGCCCTGGCTACGAGCAGTACTTC
CASSDGYAGPGYEQYF
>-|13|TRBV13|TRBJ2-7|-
TGTGCCAGCACCCCGGACACGAACTACGAGCAGTACTTC
CASTPDTNYEQYF
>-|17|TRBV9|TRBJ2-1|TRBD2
TGTGCCAGCAGCGTAGAGGTCGGGACTAGCGCCTTCAATGAGCAGTTCTTC
CASSVEVGTSAFNEQFF
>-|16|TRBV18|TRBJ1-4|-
TGTGCCAGCTCACCCTCCCAGGGCTCGCTTGTGGAAAAACTGTTTTTT
CASSPSQGSLVEKLFF
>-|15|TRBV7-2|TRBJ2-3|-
TGTGCCAGCAGCTTAGCCGGCGCTAGCACAGATACGCAGTATTTT
CASSLAGASTDTQYF
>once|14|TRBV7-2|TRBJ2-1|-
TGTGCCAGCAGCTTAGGGTCTAGCCGTCATGAGCAGTTCTTC
CASSLGSSRHEQFF
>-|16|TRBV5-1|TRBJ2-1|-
TGCGCCAGCTTGGGGGCTCCTAATAGTGCCTACAATGAGCAGTTCTTC
CASLGAPNSAYNEQFF
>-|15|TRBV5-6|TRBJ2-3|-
TGTGCCAGCAGCTTATCGGCGGAGAGCACAGATACGCAGTATTTT
CASSLSAESTDTQYF
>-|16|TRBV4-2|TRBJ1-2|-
TGTGCCAGCAGCCTGTCAGGGGCCAGGGGCGACTATGGCTACACCTTC
CASSLSGARGDYGYTF
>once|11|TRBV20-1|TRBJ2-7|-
TGCAGTGCTAGAGCAAGGTTGGGGCAGTACTTC
CSARARLGQYF
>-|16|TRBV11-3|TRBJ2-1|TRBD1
TGTGCCAGCAGCTTGAGCCGGGACAGGGGGAACAATGAGCAGTTCTTC
CASSLSRDRGNNEQFF
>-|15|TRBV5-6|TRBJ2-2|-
TGTGCCAGCACAACCGGGACATCGAACACCGGGGAGCTGTTTTTT
CASTTGTSNTGELFF
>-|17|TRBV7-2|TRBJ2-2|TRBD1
TGTGCCAGCAGCTTAGGAGGGACAGGGTGGATGTACGGGGAGCTGTTTTTT
CASSLGGTGWMYGELFF
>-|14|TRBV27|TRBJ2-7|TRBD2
TGTGCCAGCAGTCCACTAGCGGGAGCGAACGAGCAGTACTTC
CASSPLAGANEQYF
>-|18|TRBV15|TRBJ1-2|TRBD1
TGTGCCACCAGCAGAGATATAGAACTGTCGACAGGGGTGGATGGCTACACCTTC
CATSRDIELSTGVDGYTF
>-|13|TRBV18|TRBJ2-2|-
TGTGCCAGCTCCCCGCGCGAGACCGGGGAGCTGTTTTTT
CASSPRETGELFF
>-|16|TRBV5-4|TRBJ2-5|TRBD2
TGTGCCAGCAGTCGCGACAAGACTAGCGGGGGAGAGACCCAGTACTTC
CASSRDKTSGGETQYF
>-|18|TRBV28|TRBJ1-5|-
TGTGCCAGCAGCCCGTCCTCGTGGTCAAGACTTGAGAATCAGCCCCAGCATTTT
CASSPSSWSRLENQPQHF
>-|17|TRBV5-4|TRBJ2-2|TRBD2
TGTGCCAGCAGTTGGATTTTAGCGGGGGACCGACACGGGGAGCTGTTTTTT
CASSWILAGDRHGELFF
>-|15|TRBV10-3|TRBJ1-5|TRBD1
TGTGCCAGTCGCACCGGACAGGGAATCAATCAGCCCCAGCATTTT
CASRTGQGINQPQHF
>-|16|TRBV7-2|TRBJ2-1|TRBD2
TGTGCTACCAGCTTAGCGGGCAGGAGCTCCTACAATGAGCAGTTCTTC
CATSLAGRSSYNEQFF
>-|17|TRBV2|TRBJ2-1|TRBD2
TGTGCCAGCAGCCCTCTCCGGTTGGCGGGAGGGGTAGGTGAGCAGTTCTTC
CASSPLRLAGGVGEQFF
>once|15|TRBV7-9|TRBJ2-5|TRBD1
TGTGCCAGCAGCTCCGGACAGGGGATGGGGGAGACCCAGTACTTC
CASSSGQGMGETQYF
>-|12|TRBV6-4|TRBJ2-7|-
TGTGCCAGCAGTGACTCAGCTGGTGAGCAGTACTTC
CASSDSAGEQYF
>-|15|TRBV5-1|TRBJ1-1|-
TGCGCCAGCAGCTTGGAGTGGGAATCGGACACTGAAGCTTTCTTT
CASSLEWESDTEAFF
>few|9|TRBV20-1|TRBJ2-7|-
TGCAGTGCTAGCCGGGAGCAGTACTTC
CSASREQYF
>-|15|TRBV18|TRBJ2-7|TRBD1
TGTGCCAGCTCTCCGAGGACAGGGGGCAACTACGAGCAGTACTTC
CASSPRTGGNYEQYF
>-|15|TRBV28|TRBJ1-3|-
TGTGCCAGCAGTTTGAACGGGGTTAAGGGAAACACCATATATTTT
CASSLNGVKGNTIYF
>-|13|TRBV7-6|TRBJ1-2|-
TGTGCCAGCAGCCACCTAGGAGGGACCGGCTACACCTTC
CASSHLGGTGYTF
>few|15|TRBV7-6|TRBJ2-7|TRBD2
TGTGCCAGCAGCCGAGCGGGACTAGCGGGGGCGGAGCAGTACTTC
CASSRAGLAGAEQYF
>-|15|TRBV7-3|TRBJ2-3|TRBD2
TGTGCCAGCAGCGCGACTAGCGGCAGCACAGATACGCAGTATTTT
CASSATSGSTDTQYF
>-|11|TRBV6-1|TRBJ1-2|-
TGTGCCAGCACGGACCAAATAGTCTACACCTTC
CASTDQIVYTF